These 27 T cell receptor beta chains came from one sample sequenced in a study of blood T cells in healthy people across ages. The second PCR ran roughly 7 to 12 cycles with a sample-barcoded 5' primer and J-beta primers. TCRdb analysed the 5' RACE reads with MiXCR anew, one entry per CDR3 protein. The repertoire consists of over a million distinct CDR3 sequences, with roughly 43% occurring once and the leading ten covering about 4%. Sequencing was carried out using blood. Receptors were obtained from a woman aged 18-29 years in good health.

This clonotype was detected ten times or more. The chain recombines TRBV7-9 with TRBJ2-3; D remains ambiguous. The germline V gene has CDR1 SEHNR and CDR2 FQNEAQ (reference sequence). This CDR3 spans 14 amino acids. The V end lost 5 bases, the J end lost 0 bases, and 9 bases lay between the germline ends. The CDR3 bases are TGTGCCAGCAGCCCGACCGGTAGCACAGATACGCAGTATTTT. Encoded protein: CASSPTGSTDTQYF.

This clonotype was seen a few times. This rearrangement joins TRBV18 to TRBJ2-1; 13 nucleotides agree with TRBD2. Germline-derived CDR1 and CDR2 are KGHSH and LQKENI. The CDR3 is 18 amino acids. V lost 5 bases, J lost 0 bases, and 7 bases stayed unmatched. Here the CDR3 reads CASSSKTSGRYSYNEQFF. CDR3 bases: TGTGCCAGCTCATCCAAGACTAGCGGGAGGTACTCCTACAATGAGCAGTTCTTC.

The genes are TRBV29-1 and TRBJ2-3; possibly TRBD2 for D (5 bases). V shed 3 bases and J shed 2 bases, with 15 bases lying between them. The CDR3 length is 15 residues. Germline values: CDR1 SQVTM, CDR2 ANQGSEA. The CDR3 loop reads CSVEASPLLTDTQYF. CDR3 coding DNA: TGCAGCGTTGAGGCTAGCCCTCTCCTCACAGATACGCAGTATTTT.

This clonotype showed up many times. The genes are TRBV10-3 and TRBJ2-3, with D perhaps TRBD2 (5 bases). The CDR3 length is 14 residues. The V end was cut by 4 bases, the J end by 1 base, with 9 bases between. Germline lookup yields CDR1 ENHRY and CDR2 SYGVKD. Here the CDR3 reads CAISADYGTDTQYF. CDR3 nucleotide sequence: TGTGCCATCAGTGCCGACTATGGCACAGATACGCAGTATTTT.

The CDR3 DNA reads as TGTGCCAGCCCCCGGGACACGTTCTACGAGCAGTACTTC. Protein product: CASPRDTFYEQYF. J is TRBJ2-7 and V is TRBV9; D possibly corresponds to TRBD1 (6 bases). Germline assignment: CDR1 SGDLS and CDR2 YYNGEE. The CDR3 is made up of 13 amino acids. V was clipped by 7 bases and J by 3 bases, with 14 bases between them.

The J gene is TRBJ2-7, the V gene TRBV20-1; D uncertain. The germline CDR1 and CDR2 sequences are DFQATT and SNEGSKA (reference sequence). V gave up 2 bases and J gave up 1 base, with 6 bases separating them. The CDR3 is made up of 12 amino acids. The CDR3 region is CSARMDSYEQYF. CDR3 coding DNA: TGCAGTGCTAGAATGGATTCCTACGAGCAGTACTTC.

This clonotype was seen more than once but under ten times. The chain uses TRBV28 and TRBJ1-1; perhaps TRBD1 as D (5 bases). The CDR3 has 13 residues. Germline lookup yields CDR1 MDHEN and CDR2 SYDVKM. CDR3 nucleotide sequence: TGTGCGGGGAGTGGAGGGGCAGGCACTGAAGCTTTCTTT. It yields the protein CAGSGGAGTEAFF. The whole variable domain, remainder taken from reference TRBV28 and TRBJ1-1, is DVKVTQSSRYLVKRTGEKVFLECVQDMDHENMFWYRQDPGLGLRLIYFSYDVKMKEKGDIPEGYSVSREKKERFSLILESASTNQTSMYLCAGSGGAGTEAFFGQGTRLTVV.

V usage is TRBV9 and J usage is TRBJ2-3; D is ambiguous. Trimming left V 1 base short and J 0 bases short, with 9 bases between. Germline V gives CDR1 SGDLS, CDR2 YYNGEE. There are 15 residues in the CDR3. Here the CDR3 reads CASSVQEISTDTQYF. The CDR3 nucleotides read TGTGCCAGCAGCGTACAGGAGATTAGCACAGATACGCAGTATTTT.

This sequence joins TRBV4-1 and TRBJ2-1; no clear D. Trimming left V 1 base short and J 6 bases short, with 7 bases between. The V gene's germline CDR1 is MGHRA and CDR2 YSYEKL. CDR3 size: 13 residues. In DNA form, the CDR3 reads TGCGCCAGCAGCCAAGGACGCCGCAATGAGCAGTTCTTC. This translates into CASSQGRRNEQFF.

This clonotype has a single count. A clone one base away is much larger, so this may be a read error. This chain joins TRBV29-1 and TRBJ1-1; 7 bases align to TRBD1. Germline trimming cut 6 bases from V and 5 bases from J; bases unmatched to any gene: 9. The CDR3 spans 13 residues. Germline loops: CDR1 SQVTM, CDR2 ANQGSEA. CDR3 coding DNA: TGCAGCGTCGCGACAGGGCGGGGGACTGAAGCTTTCTTT. Protein sequence: CSVATGRGTEAFF. Filled out from reference TRBV29-1 and TRBJ1-1, the complete variable domain reads SAVISQKPSRDICQRGTSLTIQCQVDSQVTMMFWYRQQPGQSLTLIATANQGSEATYESGFVIDKFPISRPNLTFSTLTVSNMSPEDSSIYLCSVATGRGTEAFFGQGTRLTVV.

This clonotype was detected once. The chain is built from TRBV20-1 and TRBJ1-1; no definite D call. CDR1 is DFQATT, CDR2 SNEGSKA, per germline (reference sequence). Deletions cut 2 bases from V and 0 bases from J, with 7 bases between. The CDR3 runs to 13 residues. CDR3 loop: CSARQFLNTEAFF. The CDR3 DNA sequence: TGCAGTGCTAGACAATTCTTGAACACTGAAGCTTTCTTT.

The chain carries TRBV18 and TRBJ1-3; D is uncertain. Germline CDR1 KGHSH, CDR2 LQKENI. The V and J ends lost 3 bases and 5 bases respectively, with 17 bases between them. The CDR3 is made up of 16 amino acids. The CDR3 reads CASSPMDGSLRNTIYF. The DNA of the CDR3 is TGTGCCAGCTCACCCATGGACGGATCTTTACGAAACACCATATATTTT. Looking up the rest from reference TRBV18 and TRBJ1-3 gives the full variable domain: NAGVMQNPRHLVRRRGQEARLRCSPMKGHSHVYWYRQLPEEGLKFMVYLQKENIIDESGMPKERFSAEFPKEGPSILRIQQVVRGDSAAYFCASSPMDGSLRNTIYFGEGSWLTVV.

The chain combines TRBV6-6 with TRBJ2-7; D tentatively reads TRBD1 or TRBD2 (5 bases each). The CDR3 covers 13 residues. V was clipped by 7 bases and J by 0 bases, with 10 bases between them. Per germline, CDR1 MNHNY and CDR2 SVGAGI (reference sequence). CDR3 loop: CASTRGVSYEQYF. CDR3 DNA sequence: TGTGCCAGCACCCGAGGGGTCTCCTACGAGCAGTACTTC.

About this clonotype: A read error is likely, as this CDR3 ends without the conserved phenylalanine or tryptophan. The limits of the CDR3 on the DNA are not certain, so only TCRdb's listed CDR3 is given. This chain uses TRBV27 with TRBJ2-1; the listed D gene, TRBD1, was not tested against the DNA. Per the germline V gene, CDR1 is MNHEY and CDR2 is SMNVEV (reference sequence). Ends included, the CDR3 has 17 residues. The CDR3 reads CASTPLGQGANGYTFGS.

The rearrangement joins TRBV30 to TRBJ1-5; 8 nucleotides agree with TRBD1. Losses at the gene ends were 1 base for V and 1 base for J; bases not matched to a gene: 3. The CDR3 spans 15 residues. Germline lookup yields CDR1 GTSNPN and CDR2 SVGIG (reference sequence). CDR3 region: CAWSGQGISNQPQHF. CDR3 nucleotide sequence: TGTGCCTGGAGTGGACAGGGGATAAGCAATCAGCCCCAGCATTTT.

This chain joins TRBV27 and TRBJ2-7, with D unresolved. Trimming shortened V by 8 bases and J by 4 bases, and 9 bases separated the two germline ends. Germline CDR1 is MNHEY and CDR2 is SMNVEV (reference sequence). The CDR3 totals 11 residues. The CDR3 DNA reads as TGTGCCAGCGGTCTGTGGTACGAGCAGTACTTC. Translated, it gives CASGLWYEQYF.

The rearrangement uses TRBV20-1 and TRBJ2-7; 9 bases are a match to TRBD2. This CDR3 is built from 14 residues. The trim removed 2 bases at V and 5 bases at J, leaving 7 bases unmatched. Germline lookup yields CDR1 DFQATT and CDR2 SNEGSKA (reference sequence). The CDR3 sequence is CSARIGREGNEQYF. Written as DNA, the CDR3 is TGCAGTGCTAGAATCGGGCGGGAGGGGAACGAGCAGTACTTC.

This clonotype occurred a few times. The chain links TRBV29-1 to TRBJ2-7, with unresolved D. Germline loops: CDR1 SQVTM, CDR2 ANQGSEA. The CDR3 contains 12 residues. V shed 4 bases and J shed 4 bases, with 11 bases lying between them. The CDR3 DNA follows: TGCAGCGTTGTGAACCCGGAATACGAGCAGTACTTC. Encoded protein: CSVVNPEYEQYF.

The chain recombines TRBV5-5 with TRBJ2-5; D perhaps matches TRBD1 (5 bases). The end of the DNA aligns better with TRBJ2-7, so the J call may be wrong. CDR1 SGHKS and CDR2 YYEKEE come from the germline V gene (reference sequence). The length of the CDR3 is 14 residues. The CDR3 reads CASSHGKGRNEQYF. For the CDR3, the DNA is TGTGCCAGCAGCCACGGAAAGGGGCGAAACGAGCAGTACTTC.

Worth noting for this clonotype: A read error may account for a junction end that differs from germline. The J gene is TRBJ2-3, the V gene TRBV20-1; the D call may be TRBD1 or TRBD2 (5 bases each). The CDR3 runs 14 residues. CDR1 is DFQATT, CDR2 SNEGSKA, per germline (reference sequence). The CDR3 sequence is CSAAGASSTDTRYF. In DNA form, the CDR3 reads TGCAGTGCTGCCGGGGCCTCCTCCACAGATACGCGGTATTTT.

The genes are TRBV6-2 or TRBV6-3 and TRBJ1-5; D ambiguous. Germline V gene sequence: CDR1 MNHEY, CDR2 SVGEGT. The V and J ends lost 0 bases and 15 bases respectively, with 12 bases between them. This CDR3 region has 12 residues. CDR3 nucleotide sequence: TGTGCCAGCAGTTACTCAACGGTCCCAGGGCATTTT. It translates to CASSYSTVPGHF.

This chain links TRBV3-1 with TRBJ1-1, with D perhaps matching TRBD1 (6 bases). V was cut by 3 bases and J by 1 base, with 12 bases left in between. The CDR3 runs 15 residues. Germline-derived CDR1 and CDR2 are LGHDT and YNNKEL (reference sequence). The CDR3 sequence: CASSQRGNRNTEAFF. In nucleotides, the CDR3 is TGTGCCAGCAGCCAGAGGGGGAATAGGAACACTGAAGCTTTCTTT.

The table lists this clonotype with a few counts. This chain uses TRBV25-1 with TRBJ1-1; D gene uncertain. The CDR3 length is 13 residues. CDR1 is MGHDK, CDR2 SYGVNS, per germline. The germline V and J ends were trimmed by 6 bases and 6 bases, with 14 bases remaining between them. The DNA of the CDR3 is TGTGCCAGCAGGGTAATAGGAGGTTCTGAAGCTTTCTTT. Translating it yields CASRVIGGSEAFF.

This clonotype showed up just a few times. The chain joins TRBV11-2 to TRBJ2-1; no reliable D call. The CDR3 has 17 amino acids. Germline assignment: CDR1 SGHAT and CDR2 FQNNGV. V was clipped by 3 bases and J by 3 bases, with 18 bases between them. CDR3 amino acids: CASSFLGPDLRYNEQFF. The DNA of the CDR3 is TGTGCCAGCAGCTTTCTTGGTCCCGACCTCCGCTACAATGAGCAGTTCTTC.

This clonotype has just a few counts. The V gene is TRBV19, the J gene TRBJ2-6; D is unclear. The CDR3 covers 15 residues. The V gene lost 7 bases and the J gene lost 0 bases, with 10 bases spanning the gap. CDR1 and CDR2 (germline): LNHDA, SQIVND (reference sequence). DNA for the CDR3: TGTGCCAGTACTCAGCAGGTCTCTGGGGCCAACGTCCTGACTTTC. The encoded protein is CASTQQVSGANVLTF.

As regards this clonotype: At one end the junction does not follow the germline gene, possibly because of a read error. The chain couples TRBV9 to TRBJ2-5, with a weak D call TRBD2 (5 bases). Germline V lookup: CDR1 SGDLS, CDR2 YYNGEE. There are 15 residues in the CDR3. DNA for the CDR3: TGTGCCAGCAGCGTAGTGGCGGGTGTGGACGAGACCCAGTATTTC. It translates to CASSVVAGVDETQYF.

This clonotype was recorded a few times. V gene TRBV7-2 combines with J gene TRBJ2-1; no clear D. Germline CDR1 SGHTA, CDR2 FQGNSA. The CDR3 runs to 14 residues. Trimming stripped 5 bases from V and 8 bases from J, with 16 bases between. The CDR3: CASSKGLYRDEQFF. The DNA for the CDR3 is TGTGCCAGCAGCAAGGGCCTCTACCGGGATGAGCAGTTCTTC.